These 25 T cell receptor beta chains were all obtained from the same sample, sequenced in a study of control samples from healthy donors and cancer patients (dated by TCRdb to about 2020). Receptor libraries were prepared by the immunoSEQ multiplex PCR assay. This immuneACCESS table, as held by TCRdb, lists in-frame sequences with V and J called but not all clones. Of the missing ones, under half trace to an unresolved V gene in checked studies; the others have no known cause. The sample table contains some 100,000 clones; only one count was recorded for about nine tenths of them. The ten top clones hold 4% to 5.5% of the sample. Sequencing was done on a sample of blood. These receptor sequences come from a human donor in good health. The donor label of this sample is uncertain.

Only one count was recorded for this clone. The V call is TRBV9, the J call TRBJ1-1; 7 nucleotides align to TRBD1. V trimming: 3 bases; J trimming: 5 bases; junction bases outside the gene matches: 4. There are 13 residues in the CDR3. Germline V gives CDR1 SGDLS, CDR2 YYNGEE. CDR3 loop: CASSASTGTEAFF. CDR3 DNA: TGTGCCAGCAGCGCGTCGACAGGGACTGAAGCTTTCTTT.

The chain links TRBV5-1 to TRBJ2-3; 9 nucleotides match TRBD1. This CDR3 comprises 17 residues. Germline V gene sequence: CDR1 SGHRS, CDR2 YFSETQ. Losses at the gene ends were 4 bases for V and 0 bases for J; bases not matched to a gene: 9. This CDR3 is CASSAASGTGSTDTQYF. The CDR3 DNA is TGCGCCAGCAGCGCCGCATCCGGGACAGGGAGCACAGATACGCAGTATTTT.

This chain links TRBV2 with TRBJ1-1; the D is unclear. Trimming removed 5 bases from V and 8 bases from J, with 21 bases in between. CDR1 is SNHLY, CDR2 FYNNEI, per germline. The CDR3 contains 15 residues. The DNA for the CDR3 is TGTGCCAGCAGTTTGAAGGGTAGGGAACAGCAAGAAGCTTTCTTT. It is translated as CASSLKGREQQEAFF.

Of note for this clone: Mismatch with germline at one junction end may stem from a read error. CDR3 nucleotides: TGTGCTAGTGGTTTGTGGGGTGGGGACACTGAAACTTTCTTT. Its protein is CASGLWGGDTETFF. The chain couples TRBV12-5 to TRBJ1-1; the D gene is possibly TRBD1 (6 bases). Per the germline V gene, CDR1 is LGHNT and CDR2 is FRNRAP. This CDR3 spans 14 amino acids.

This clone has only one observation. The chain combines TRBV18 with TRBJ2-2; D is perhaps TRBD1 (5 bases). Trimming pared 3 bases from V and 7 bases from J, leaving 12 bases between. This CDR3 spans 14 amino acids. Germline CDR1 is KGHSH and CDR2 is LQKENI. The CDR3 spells CASSPIQGSGELFF. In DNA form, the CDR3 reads TGTGCCAGCTCACCGATTCAGGGCAGCGGGGAGCTGTTTTTT.

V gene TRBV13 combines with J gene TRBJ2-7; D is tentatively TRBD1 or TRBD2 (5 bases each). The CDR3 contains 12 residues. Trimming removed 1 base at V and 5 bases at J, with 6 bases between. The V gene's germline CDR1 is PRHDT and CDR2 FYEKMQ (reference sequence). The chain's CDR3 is CASSLVGDEQYF. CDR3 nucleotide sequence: TGTGCCAGCAGCTTAGTGGGGGACGAGCAGTACTTC.

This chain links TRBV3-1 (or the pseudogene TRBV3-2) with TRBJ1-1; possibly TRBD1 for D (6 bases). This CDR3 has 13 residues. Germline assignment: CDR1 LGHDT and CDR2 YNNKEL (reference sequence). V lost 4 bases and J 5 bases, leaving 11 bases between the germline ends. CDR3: CASSPGGRTEAFF. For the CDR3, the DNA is TGTGCCAGCAGCCCCGGGGGGCGGACTGAAGCTTTCTTT.

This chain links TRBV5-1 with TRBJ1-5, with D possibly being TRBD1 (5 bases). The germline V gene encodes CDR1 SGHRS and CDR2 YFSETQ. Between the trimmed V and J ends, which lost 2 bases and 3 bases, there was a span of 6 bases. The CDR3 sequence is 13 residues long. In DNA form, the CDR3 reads TGCGCCAGCAGCTTTGGGGCCAATCAGCCCCAGCATTTT. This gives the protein CASSFGANQPQHF.

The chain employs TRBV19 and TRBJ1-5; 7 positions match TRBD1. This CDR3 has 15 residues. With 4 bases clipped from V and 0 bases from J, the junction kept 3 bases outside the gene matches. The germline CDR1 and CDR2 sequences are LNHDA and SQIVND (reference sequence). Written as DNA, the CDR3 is TGTGCCAGTAGTAGGGGACAGAATAGCAATCAGCCCCAGCATTTT. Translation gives CASSRGQNSNQPQHF.

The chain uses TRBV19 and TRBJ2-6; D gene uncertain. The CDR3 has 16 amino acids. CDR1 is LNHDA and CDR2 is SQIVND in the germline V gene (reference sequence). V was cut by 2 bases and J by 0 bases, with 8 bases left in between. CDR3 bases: TGTGCCAGTAGTATAAGGGCGGACTCTGGGGCCAACGTCCTGACTTTC. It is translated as CASSIRADSGANVLTF.

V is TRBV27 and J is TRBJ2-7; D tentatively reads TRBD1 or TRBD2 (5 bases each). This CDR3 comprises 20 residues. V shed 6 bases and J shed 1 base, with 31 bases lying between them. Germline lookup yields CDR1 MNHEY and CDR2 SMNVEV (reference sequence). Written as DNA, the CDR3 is TGTGCCAGCAGCTTGGAAGGGACGGCGAATGAAGCCACGGGGTCCTACGAGCAGTACTTC. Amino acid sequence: CASSLEGTANEATGSYEQYF.

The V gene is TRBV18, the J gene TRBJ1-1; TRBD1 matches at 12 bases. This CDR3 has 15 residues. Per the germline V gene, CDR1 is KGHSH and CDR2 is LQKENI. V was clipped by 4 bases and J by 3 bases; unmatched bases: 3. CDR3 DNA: TGTGCCAGCTCACTCGGGACAGGGGGCCACACTGAAGCTTTCTTT. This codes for CASSLGTGGHTEAFF.

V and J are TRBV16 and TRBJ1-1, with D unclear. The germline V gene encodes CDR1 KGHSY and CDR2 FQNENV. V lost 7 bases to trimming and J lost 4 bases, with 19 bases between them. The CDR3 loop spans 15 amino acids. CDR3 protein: CASTQRANKGTEAFF. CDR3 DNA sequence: TGTGCCAGCACTCAAAGGGCAAATAAGGGCACTGAAGCTTTCTTT.

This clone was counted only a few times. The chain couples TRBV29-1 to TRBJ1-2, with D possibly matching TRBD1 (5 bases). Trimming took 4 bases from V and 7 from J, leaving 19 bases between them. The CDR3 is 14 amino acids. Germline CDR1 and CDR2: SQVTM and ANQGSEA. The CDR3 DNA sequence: TGCAGCGTTGCCACAGCGGGGGGAAATCGTGGCTACACCTTC. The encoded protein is CSVATAGGNRGYTF. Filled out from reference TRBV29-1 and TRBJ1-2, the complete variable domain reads SAVISQKPSRDICQRGTSLTIQCQVDSQVTMMFWYRQQPGQSLTLIATANQGSEATYESGFVIDKFPISRPNLTFSTLTVSNMSPEDSSIYLCSVATAGGNRGYTFGSGTRLTVV.

The CDR3 is CASSLPTIPHDRNQPQHF. The DNA of the CDR3 is TGTGCCAGCAGTTTACCCACTATTCCCCACGACAGGAATCAGCCCCAGCATTTT. The chain carries TRBV28 and TRBJ1-5; D perhaps matches TRBD1 (6 bases). This CDR3 region has 18 residues. Germline lookup yields CDR1 MDHEN and CDR2 SYDVKM. Trimming removed 2 bases at V and 4 bases at J, with 21 bases between.

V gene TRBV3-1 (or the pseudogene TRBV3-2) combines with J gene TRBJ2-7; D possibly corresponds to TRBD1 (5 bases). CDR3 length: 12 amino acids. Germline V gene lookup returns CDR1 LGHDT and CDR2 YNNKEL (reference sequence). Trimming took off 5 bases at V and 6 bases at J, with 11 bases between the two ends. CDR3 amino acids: CASSAGFGEQYF. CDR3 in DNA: TGTGCCAGCAGCGCAGGGTTCGGCGAGCAGTACTTC.

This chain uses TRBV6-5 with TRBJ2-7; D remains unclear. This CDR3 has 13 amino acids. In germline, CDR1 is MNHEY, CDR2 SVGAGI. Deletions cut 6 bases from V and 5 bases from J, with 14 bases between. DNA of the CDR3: TGTGCCAGCAGCCACGACGATACCCACGAGCAGTACTTC. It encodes CASSHDDTHEQYF.

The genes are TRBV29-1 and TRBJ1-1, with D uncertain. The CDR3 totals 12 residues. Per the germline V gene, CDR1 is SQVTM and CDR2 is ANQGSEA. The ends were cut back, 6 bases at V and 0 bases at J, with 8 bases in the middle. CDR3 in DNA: TGCAGCGTGACGAATCTGAACACTGAAGCTTTCTTT. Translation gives CSVTNLNTEAFF.

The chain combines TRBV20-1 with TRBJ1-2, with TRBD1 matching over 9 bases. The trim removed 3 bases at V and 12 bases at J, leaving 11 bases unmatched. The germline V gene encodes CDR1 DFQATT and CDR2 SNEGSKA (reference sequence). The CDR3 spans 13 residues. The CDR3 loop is CSASSGTGIRDTF. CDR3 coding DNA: TGCAGTGCTAGTTCCGGGACAGGGATCCGGGACACCTTC.

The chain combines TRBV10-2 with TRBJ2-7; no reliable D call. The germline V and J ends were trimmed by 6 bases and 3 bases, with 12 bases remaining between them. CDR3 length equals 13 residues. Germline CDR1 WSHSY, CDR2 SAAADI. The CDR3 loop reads CASSHHGRYEQYV. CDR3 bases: TGCGCCAGCAGCCACCATGGTCGCTACGAGCAGTACGTC.

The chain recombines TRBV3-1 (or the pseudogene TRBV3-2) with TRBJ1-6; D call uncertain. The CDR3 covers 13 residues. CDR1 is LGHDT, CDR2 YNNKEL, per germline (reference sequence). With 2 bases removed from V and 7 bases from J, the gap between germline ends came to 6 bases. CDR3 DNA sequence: TGTGCCAGCAGCCAACAGGAAAATTCACCCCTCCACTTT. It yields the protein CASSQQENSPLHF.

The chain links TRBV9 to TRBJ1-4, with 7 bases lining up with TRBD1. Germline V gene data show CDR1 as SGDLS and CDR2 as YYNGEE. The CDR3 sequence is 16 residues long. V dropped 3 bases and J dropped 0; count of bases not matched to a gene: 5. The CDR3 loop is CASSGGGTATNEKLFF. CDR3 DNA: TGTGCCAGCAGCGGCGGGGGGACAGCAACTAATGAAAAACTGTTTTTT.

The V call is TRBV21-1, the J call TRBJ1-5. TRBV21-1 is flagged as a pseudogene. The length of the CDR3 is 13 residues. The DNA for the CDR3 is TGTGCCAGCAGCAAGTCTCCTAAGCCGGGGTTAGGGTTT. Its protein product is CASSKSPKPGLGF.

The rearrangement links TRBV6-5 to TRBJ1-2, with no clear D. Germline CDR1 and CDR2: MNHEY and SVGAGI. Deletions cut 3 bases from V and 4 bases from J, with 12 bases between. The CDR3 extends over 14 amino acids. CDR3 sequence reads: CASSYMNGIYGYTF. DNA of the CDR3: TGTGCCAGCAGTTATATGAACGGAATCTATGGCTACACCTTC.

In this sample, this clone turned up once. The CDR3 DNA follows: TGCGCCAGCAGCGTCCTAGCGGGGGCTGCAGAGACCCAGTACTTC. It yields the protein CASSVLAGAAETQYF. The chain uses TRBV5-1 and TRBJ2-5; 10 bases line up with TRBD2. Germline CDR1 is SGHRS and CDR2 is YFSETQ. The junction had 7 bases not matched to a gene; V was cut back by 4 bases and J by 4 bases. The CDR3 sequence is 15 residues long.